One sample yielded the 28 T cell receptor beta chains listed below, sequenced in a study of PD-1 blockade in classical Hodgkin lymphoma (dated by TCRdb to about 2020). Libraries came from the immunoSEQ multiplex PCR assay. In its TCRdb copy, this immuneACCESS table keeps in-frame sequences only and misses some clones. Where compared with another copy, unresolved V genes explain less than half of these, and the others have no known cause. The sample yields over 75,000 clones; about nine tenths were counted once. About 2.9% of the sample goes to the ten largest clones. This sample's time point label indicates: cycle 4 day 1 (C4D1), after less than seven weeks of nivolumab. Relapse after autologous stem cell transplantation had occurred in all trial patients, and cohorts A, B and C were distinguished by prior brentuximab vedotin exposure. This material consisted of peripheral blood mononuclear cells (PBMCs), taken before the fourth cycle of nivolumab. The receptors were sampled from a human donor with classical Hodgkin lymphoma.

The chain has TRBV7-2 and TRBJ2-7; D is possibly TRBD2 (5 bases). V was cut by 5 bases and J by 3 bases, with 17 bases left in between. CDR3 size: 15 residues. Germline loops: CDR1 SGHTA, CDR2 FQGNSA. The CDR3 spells CASSSGWRSSYEQYF. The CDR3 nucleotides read TGTGCCAGCAGCAGCGGATGGAGGAGCAGCTACGAGCAGTACTTC.

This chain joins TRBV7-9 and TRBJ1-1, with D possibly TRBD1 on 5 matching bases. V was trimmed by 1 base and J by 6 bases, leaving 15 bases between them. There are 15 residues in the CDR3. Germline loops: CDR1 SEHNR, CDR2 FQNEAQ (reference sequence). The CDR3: CASSLVVGPVAEAFF. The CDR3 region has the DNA TGTGCCAGCAGCTTAGTGGTGGGGCCGGTGGCTGAAGCTTTCTTT.

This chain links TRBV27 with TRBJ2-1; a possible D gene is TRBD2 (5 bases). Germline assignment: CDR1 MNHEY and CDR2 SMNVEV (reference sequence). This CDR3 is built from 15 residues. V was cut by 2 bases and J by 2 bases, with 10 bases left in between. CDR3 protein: CASSLNGNPYNEQFF. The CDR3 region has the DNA TGTGCCAGCAGTTTAAACGGGAACCCCTACAATGAGCAGTTCTTC.

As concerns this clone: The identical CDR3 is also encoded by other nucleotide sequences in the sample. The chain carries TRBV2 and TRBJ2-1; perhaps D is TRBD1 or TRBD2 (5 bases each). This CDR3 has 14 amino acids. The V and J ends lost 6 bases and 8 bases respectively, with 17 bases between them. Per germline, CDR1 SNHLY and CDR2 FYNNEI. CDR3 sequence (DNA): TGTGCCAGCAGAATGGGGACGCAGGGCGATGAGCAGTTCTTC. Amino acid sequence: CASRMGTQGDEQFF.

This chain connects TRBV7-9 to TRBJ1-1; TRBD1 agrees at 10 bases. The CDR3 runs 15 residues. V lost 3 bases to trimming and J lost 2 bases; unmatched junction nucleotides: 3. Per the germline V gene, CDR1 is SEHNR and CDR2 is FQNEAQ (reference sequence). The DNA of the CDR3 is TGTGCCAGCAGCTTGGGGACAGGGGTCAACACTGAAGCTTTCTTT. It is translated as CASSLGTGVNTEAFF.

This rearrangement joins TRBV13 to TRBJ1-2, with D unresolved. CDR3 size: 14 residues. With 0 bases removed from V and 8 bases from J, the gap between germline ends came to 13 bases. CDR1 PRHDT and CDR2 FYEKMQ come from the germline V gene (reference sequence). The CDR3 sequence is CASSLGPRFRGYTF. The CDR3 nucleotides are TGTGCCAGCAGCTTAGGCCCCAGGTTCCGCGGCTACACCTTC.

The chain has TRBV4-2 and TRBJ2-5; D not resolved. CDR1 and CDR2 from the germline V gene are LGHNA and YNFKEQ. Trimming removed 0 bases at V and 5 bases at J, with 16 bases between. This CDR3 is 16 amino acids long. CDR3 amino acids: CASSQEVEPSGETQYF. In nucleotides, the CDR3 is TGTGCCAGCAGCCAAGAGGTGGAACCCTCTGGGGAGACCCAGTACTTC.

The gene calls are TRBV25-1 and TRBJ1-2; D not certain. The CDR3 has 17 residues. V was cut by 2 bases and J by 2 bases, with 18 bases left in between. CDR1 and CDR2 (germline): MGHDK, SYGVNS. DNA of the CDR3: TGTGCCAGCAGTGAAAGGACCTGGTACCCTTCCAACTATGGCTACACCTTC. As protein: CASSERTWYPSNYGYTF.

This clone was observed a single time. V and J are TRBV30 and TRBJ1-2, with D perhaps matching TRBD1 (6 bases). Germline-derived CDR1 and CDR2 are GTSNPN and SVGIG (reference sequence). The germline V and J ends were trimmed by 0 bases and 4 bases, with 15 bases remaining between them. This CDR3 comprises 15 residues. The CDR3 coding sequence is TGTGCCTGGAGTGTCGGTTTGGAGGGGGGCTATGGCTACACCTTC. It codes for CAWSVGLEGGYGYTF.

Here the CDR3 DNA reads TGTGCCAGCAGCAGGGGACTAGCGGGGGCGTTAAATGAGCAGTTCTTC. Translation: CASSRGLAGALNEQFF. V and J are TRBV7-6 and TRBJ2-1; 14 bases match TRBD2. Germline V gene lookup returns CDR1 SGHVS and CDR2 FNYEAQ. Trimming took 5 bases from V and 7 from J; bases not matched to a gene: 7. The CDR3 is 16 residues long.

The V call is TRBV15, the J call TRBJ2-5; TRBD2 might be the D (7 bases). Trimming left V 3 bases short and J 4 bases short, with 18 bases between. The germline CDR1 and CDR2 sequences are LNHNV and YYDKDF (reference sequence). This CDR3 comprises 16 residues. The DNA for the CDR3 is TGTGCCACCAGCAGGGGGGGCGGGGGCCCCCCAGAGACCCAGTACTTC. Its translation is CATSRGGGGPPETQYF.

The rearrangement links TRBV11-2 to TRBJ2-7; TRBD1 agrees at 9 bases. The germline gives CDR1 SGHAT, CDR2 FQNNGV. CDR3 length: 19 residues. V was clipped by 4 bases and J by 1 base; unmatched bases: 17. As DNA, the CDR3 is TGTGCCAGCAGCTCACTTAAGGGGTCCCGGGACAGGGAGTCCTACGAGCAGTACTTC. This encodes CASSSLKGSRDRESYEQYF.

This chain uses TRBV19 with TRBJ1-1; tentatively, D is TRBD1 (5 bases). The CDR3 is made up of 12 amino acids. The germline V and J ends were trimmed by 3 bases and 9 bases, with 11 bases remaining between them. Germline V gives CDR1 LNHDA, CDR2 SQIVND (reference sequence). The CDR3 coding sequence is TGTGCCAGTAGTATTCAGGGAGGAAAAGCTTTCTTT. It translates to CASSIQGGKAFF. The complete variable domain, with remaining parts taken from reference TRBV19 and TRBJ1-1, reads DGGITQSPKYLFRKEGQNVTLSCEQNLNHDAMYWYRQDPGQGLRLIYYSQIVNDFQKGDIAEGYSVSREKKESFPLTVTSAQKNPTAFYLCASSIQGGKAFFGQGTRLTVV.

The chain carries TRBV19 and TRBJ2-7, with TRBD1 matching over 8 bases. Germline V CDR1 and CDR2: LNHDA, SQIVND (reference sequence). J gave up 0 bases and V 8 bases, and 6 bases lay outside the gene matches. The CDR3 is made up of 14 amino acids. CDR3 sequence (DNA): TGTGCCAGTGGAACAGGGGGATACTCCTACGAGCAGTACTTC. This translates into CASGTGGYSYEQYF.

In DNA, the CDR3 is TGTGCCAGTAGTATTCCTCGGGGGGACAGGGACTATGGCTACACCTTC. Translated: CASSIPRGDRDYGYTF. The chain has TRBV19 and TRBJ1-2, with 9 positions matching TRBD1. After removal of 3 bases from V and 3 bases from J, the junction contained 8 bases not matched to a gene. CDR1 LNHDA and CDR2 SQIVND come from the germline V gene (reference sequence). CDR3 length: 16 residues.

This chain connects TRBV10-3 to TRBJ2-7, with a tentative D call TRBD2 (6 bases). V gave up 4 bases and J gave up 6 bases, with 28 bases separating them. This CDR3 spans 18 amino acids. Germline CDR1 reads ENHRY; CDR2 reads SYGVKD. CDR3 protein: CAISALLTGKTEGSEQYF. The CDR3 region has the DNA TGTGCCATCAGTGCCCTCCTTACCGGCAAGACGGAGGGATCCGAGCAGTACTTC.

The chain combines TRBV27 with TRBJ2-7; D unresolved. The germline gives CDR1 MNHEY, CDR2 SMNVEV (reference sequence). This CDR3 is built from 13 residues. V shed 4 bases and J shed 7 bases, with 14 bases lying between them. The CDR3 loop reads CASSYTPRKEQYF. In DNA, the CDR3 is TGTGCCAGCAGTTACACACCTCGGAAGGAGCAGTACTTC.

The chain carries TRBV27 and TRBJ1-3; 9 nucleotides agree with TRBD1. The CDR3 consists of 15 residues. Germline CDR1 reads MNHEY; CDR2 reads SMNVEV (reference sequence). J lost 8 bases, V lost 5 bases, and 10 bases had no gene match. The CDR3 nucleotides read TGTGCCAGCAGTGTCGACCGGGACAGGGTGCACACCATATATTTT. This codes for CASSVDRDRVHTIYF.

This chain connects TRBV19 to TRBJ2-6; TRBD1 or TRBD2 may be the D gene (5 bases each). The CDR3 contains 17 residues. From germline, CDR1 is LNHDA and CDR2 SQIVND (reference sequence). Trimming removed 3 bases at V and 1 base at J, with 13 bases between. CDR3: CASSIGTRGSGANVLTF. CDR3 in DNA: TGTGCCAGTAGTATCGGGACCCGAGGTTCTGGGGCCAACGTCCTGACTTTC.

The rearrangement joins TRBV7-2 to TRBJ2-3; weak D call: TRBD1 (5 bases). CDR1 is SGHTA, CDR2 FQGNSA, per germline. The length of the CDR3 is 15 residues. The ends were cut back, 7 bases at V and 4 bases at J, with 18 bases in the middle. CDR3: CASTPRQRWADTQYF. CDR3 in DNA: TGTGCCAGCACCCCCCGACAGAGGTGGGCAGATACGCAGTATTTT.

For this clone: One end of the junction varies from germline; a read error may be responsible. This CDR3 reads CAWSAIGGSLLNLGF. For the CDR3, the DNA is TGTGCCTGGAGTGCTATTGGGGGGAGCCTCCTAAACTTGGGCTTC. The rearrangement uses TRBV30 and TRBJ1-2, with D possibly being TRBD1 (5 bases). Germline V gene lookup returns CDR1 GTSNPN and CDR2 SVGIG (reference sequence). The CDR3 loop spans 15 amino acids. Complete variable domain (other parts from reference TRBV30 and TRBJ1-2): SQTIHQWPATLVQPVGSPLSLECTVEGTSNPNLYWYRQAAGRGLQLLFYSVGIGQISSEVPQNLSASRPQDRQFILSSKKLLLSDSGFYLCAWSAIGGSLLNLGFGSGTRLTVV.

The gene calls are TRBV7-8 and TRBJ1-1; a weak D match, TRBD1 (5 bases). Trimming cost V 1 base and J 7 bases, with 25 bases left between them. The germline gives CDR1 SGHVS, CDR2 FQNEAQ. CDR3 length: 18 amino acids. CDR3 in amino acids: CASSLVYSRQPEHGEAFF. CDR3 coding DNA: TGTGCCAGCAGCTTAGTTTATTCAAGACAGCCCGAACATGGTGAAGCTTTCTTT. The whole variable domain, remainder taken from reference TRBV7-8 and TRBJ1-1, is GAGVSQSPRYKVAKRGQDVALRCDPISGHVSLFWYQQALGQGPEFLTYFQNEAQLDKSGLPSDRFFAERPEGSVSTLKIQRTQQEDSAVYLCASSLVYSRQPEHGEAFFGQGTRLTVV.

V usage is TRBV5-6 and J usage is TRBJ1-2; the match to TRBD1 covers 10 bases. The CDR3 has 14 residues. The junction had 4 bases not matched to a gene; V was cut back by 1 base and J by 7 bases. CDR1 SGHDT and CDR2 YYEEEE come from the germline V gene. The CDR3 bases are TGTGCCAGCAGCTTGACGGACAGGGGGTCTGGCTACACCTTC. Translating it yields CASSLTDRGSGYTF. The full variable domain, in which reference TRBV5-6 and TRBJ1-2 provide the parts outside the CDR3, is DAGVTQSPTHLIKTRGQQVTLRCSPKSGHDTVSWYQQALGQGPQFIFQYYEEEERQRGNFPDRFSGHQFPNYSSELNVNALLLGDSALYLCASSLTDRGSGYTFGSGTRLTVV.

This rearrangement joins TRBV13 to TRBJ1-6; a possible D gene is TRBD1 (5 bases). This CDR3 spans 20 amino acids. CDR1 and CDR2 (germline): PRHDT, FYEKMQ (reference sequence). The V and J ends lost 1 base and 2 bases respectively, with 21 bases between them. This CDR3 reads CASSLEGGQGGNPYNSPLHF. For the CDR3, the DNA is TGTGCCAGCAGCTTAGAAGGTGGCCAGGGTGGAAACCCCTATAATTCACCCCTCCACTTT.

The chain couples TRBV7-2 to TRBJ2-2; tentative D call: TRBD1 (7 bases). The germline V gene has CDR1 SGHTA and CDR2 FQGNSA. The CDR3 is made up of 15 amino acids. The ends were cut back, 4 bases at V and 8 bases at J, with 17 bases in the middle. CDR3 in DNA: TGTGCCAGCAGCTCCCCTGGAGGGGGCACGGGGGAGCTGTTTTTT. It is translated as CASSSPGGGTGELFF.

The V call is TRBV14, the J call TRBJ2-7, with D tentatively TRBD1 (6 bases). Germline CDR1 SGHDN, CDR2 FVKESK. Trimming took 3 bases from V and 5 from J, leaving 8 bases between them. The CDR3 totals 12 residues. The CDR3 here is CASSQGADEQYF. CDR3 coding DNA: TGTGCCAGCAGCCAGGGGGCAGACGAGCAGTACTTC.

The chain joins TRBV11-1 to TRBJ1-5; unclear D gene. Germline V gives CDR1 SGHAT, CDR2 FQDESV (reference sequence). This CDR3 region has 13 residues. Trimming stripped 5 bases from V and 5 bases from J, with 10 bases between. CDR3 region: CASSPIGHQPQHF. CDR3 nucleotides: TGTGCCAGCAGCCCCATTGGTCATCAGCCCCAGCATTTT.

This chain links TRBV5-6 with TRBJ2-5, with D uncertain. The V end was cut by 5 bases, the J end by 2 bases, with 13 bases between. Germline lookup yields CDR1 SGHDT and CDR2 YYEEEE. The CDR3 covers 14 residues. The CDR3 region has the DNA TGTGCCAGCAGTGTTGGTCCGGAACAAGAGACCCAGTACTTC. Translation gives CASSVGPEQETQYF.